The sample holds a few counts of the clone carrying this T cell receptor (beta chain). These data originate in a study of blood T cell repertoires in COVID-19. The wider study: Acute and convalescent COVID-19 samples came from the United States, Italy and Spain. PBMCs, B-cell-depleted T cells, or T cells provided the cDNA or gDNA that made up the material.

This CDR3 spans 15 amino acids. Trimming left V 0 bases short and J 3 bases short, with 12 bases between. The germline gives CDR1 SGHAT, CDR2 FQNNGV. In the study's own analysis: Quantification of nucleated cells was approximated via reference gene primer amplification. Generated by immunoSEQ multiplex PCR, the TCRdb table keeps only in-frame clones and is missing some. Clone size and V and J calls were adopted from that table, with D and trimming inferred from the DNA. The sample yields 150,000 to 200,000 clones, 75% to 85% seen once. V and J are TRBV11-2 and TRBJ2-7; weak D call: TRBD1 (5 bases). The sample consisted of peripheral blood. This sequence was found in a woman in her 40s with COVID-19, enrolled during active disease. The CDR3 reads CASSLDLWQGYEQYF. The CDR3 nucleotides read TGTGCCAGCAGCTTAGATCTTTGGCAGGGCTACGAGCAGTACTTC.